This TCR beta chain is drawn from a study of cytomegalovirus exposure and HLA in healthy donors. Germline values: CDR1 LGHNA, CDR2 YNFKEQ. The CDR3 is 16 amino acids. V lost 0 bases, J lost 7 bases, and 16 bases lay in between. A word on this clone: Its antigen is still unknown.

Broader study findings: TCR beta sequences reportedly predicted most subjects' HLA-A and HLA-B alleles accurately. Previous analysis showed most TCR beta V segments were productive about 87% or about 30% of the time. A later analysis by the authors found several of the most significant clusters apparently linked to common viral pathogens. Immune exposure information comprised only CMV serostatus.

The PCR had 60 Vbeta and 13 Jbeta primers. The protocol was immunoSEQ multiplex PCR, while the TCRdb copy is restricted to in-frame clones and leaves out a portion. The data hold under 200,000 clones, with 60% to 85% observed a single time. This TCR was recovered from a woman between 50 and 59 years old in good health and CMV-seropositive. Sequenced: PBMCs. V gene TRBV4-2 combines with J gene TRBJ2-1; TRBD2 is a possible D gene (6 bases). CDR3 amino acids: CASSQEGSGGRNEQFF. The CDR3 bases are TGTGCCAGCAGCCAAGAGGGTAGCGGAGGGAGGAATGAGCAGTTCTTC.